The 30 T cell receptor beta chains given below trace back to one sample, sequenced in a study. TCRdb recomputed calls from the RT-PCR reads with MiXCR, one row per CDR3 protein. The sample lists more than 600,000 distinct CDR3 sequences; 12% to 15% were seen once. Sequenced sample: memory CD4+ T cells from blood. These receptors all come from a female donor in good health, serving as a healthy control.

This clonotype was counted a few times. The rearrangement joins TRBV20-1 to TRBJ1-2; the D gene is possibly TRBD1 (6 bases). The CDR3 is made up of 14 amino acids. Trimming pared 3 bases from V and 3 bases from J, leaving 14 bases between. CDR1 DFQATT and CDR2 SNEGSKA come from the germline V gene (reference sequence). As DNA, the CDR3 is TGCAGTGCTAGGGGGGACGGGGGGCACTATGGCTACACCTTC. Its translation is CSARGDGGHYGYTF.

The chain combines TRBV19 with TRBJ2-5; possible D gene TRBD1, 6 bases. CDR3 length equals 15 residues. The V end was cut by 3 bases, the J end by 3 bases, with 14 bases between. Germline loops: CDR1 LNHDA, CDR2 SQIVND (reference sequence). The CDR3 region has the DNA TGTGCCAGTAGTATTTCGGGACACTTGGAAGAGACCCAGTACTTC. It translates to CASSISGHLEETQYF. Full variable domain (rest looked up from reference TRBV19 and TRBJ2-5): DGGITQSPKYLFRKEGQNVTLSCEQNLNHDAMYWYRQDPGQGLRLIYYSQIVNDFQKGDIAEGYSVSREKKESFPLTVTSAQKNPTAFYLCASSISGHLEETQYFGPGTRLLVL.

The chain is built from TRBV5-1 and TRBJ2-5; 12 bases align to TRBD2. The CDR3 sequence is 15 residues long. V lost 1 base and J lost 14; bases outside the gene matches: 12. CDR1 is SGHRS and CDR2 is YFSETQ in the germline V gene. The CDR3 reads CASSLTTGTSGPPYF. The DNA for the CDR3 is TGCGCCAGCAGCTTGACAACCGGGACTAGCGGGCCGCCTTACTTC.

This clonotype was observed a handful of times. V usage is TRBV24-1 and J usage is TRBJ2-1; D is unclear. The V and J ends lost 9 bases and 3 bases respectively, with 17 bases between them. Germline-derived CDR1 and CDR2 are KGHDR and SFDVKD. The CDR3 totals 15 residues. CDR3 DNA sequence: TGTGCCACCGGGTCTGCGCATCACAACTACAATGAGCAGTTCTTC. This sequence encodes CATGSAHHNYNEQFF.

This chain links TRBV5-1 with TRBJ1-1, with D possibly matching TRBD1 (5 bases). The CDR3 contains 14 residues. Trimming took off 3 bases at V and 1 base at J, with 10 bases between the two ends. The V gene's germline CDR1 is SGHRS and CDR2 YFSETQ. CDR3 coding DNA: TGCGCCAGCAGCTCCTCCGGGACGAACACTGAAGCTTTCTTT. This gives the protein CASSSSGTNTEAFF.

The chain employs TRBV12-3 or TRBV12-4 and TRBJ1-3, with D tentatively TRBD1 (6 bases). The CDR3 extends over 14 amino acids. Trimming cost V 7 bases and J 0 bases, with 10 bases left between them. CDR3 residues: CASNTGYSGNTIYF. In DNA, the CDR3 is TGTGCCAGCAATACAGGGTACTCTGGAAACACCATATATTTT.

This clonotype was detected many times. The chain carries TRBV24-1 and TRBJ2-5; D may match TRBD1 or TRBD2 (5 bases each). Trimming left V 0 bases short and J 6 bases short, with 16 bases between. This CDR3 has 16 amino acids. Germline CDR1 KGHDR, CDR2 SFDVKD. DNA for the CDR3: TGTGCCACCAGTGATTTGCATCGGGACGGCGGACAGACCCAGTACTTC. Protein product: CATSDLHRDGGQTQYF.

The DNA of the CDR3 is TGTGCCAGCAGCCCGGGAGGTTCTAGCGCCCCACATGATACGCAGTATTTT. It translates to CASSPGGSSAPHDTQYF. This chain connects TRBV5-4 to TRBJ2-3, with 7 bases that match TRBD2. V gave up 4 bases and J gave up 6 bases; unmatched junction bases: 17. The CDR3 runs 17 residues. The germline V gene has CDR1 SGHNT and CDR2 YYREEE (reference sequence). Filled out from reference TRBV5-4 and TRBJ2-3, the complete variable domain reads ETGVTQSPTHLIKTRGQQVTLRCSSQSGHNTVSWYQQALGQGPQFIFQYYREEENGRGNFPPRFSGLQFPNYSSELNVNALELDDSALYLCASSPGGSSAPHDTQYFGPGTRLTVL.

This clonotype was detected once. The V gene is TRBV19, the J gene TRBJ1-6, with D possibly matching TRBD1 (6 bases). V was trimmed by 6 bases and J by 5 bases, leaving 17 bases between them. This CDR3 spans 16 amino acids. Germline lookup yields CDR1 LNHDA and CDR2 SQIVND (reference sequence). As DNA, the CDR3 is TGTGCCAGTAGAGATGGGGCCAGGGGAAATAATTCACCCCTCCACTTT. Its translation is CASRDGARGNNSPLHF.

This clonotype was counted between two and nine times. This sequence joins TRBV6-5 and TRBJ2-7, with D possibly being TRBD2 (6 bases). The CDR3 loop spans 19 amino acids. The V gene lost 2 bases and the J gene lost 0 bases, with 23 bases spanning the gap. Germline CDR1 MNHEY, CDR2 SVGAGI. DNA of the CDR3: TGTGCCAGCAGTTACAGCGCCCCTATGAGGGAGGTAACCTCCTACGAGCAGTACTTC. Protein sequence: CASSYSAPMREVTSYEQYF.

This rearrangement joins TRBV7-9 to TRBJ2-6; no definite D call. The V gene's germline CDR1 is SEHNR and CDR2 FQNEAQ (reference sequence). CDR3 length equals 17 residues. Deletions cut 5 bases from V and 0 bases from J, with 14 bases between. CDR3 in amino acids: CASSGVTRASGANVLTF. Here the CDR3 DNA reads TGTGCCAGCAGCGGTGTGACCCGGGCCTCTGGGGCCAACGTCCTGACTTTC. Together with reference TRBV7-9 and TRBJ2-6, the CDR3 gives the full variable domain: DTGVSQNPRHKITKRGQNVTFRCDPISEHNRLYWYRQTLGQGPEFLTYFQNEAQLEKSRLLSDRFSAERPKGSFSTLEIQRTEQGDSAMYLCASSGVTRASGANVLTFGAGSRLTVL.

CDR3 amino acids: CASSRTDRDSNQPQHF. CDR3 in DNA: TGTGCCAGCAGCCGGACTGACAGGGATAGCAATCAGCCCCAGCATTTT. The V and J genes are TRBV5-6 and TRBJ1-5; 7 positions match TRBD1. The V and J ends lost 4 bases and 0 bases, in that order; junction bases with no gene match: 7. The CDR3 has 16 residues. CDR1 is SGHDT and CDR2 is YYEEEE in the germline V gene.

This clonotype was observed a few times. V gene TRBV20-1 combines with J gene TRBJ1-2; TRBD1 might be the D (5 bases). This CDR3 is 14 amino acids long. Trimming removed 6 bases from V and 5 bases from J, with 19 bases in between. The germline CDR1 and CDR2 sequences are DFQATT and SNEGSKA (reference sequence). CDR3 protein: CSASAQGGIYGYTF. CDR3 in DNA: TGCAGTGCCTCTGCCCAGGGAGGAATATATGGCTACACCTTC.

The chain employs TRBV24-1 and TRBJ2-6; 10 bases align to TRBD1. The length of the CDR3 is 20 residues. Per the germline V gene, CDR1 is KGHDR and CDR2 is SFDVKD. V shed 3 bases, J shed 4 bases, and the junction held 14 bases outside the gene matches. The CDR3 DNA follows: TGTGCCACCAGTGATCGTAAACCGGGACAGGGGATAACAGGGGCCAACGTCCTGACTTTC. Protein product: CATSDRKPGQGITGANVLTF.

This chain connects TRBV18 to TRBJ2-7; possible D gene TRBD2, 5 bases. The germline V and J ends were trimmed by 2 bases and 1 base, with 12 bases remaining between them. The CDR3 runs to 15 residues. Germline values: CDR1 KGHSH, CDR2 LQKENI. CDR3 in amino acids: CASSPTAGSSYEQYF. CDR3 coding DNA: TGTGCCAGCTCACCAACCGCGGGTTCGTCCTACGAGCAGTACTTC.

CDR3 bases: TGTGCCAGCAGTCTGATGACTACAGGGGGCACTGAAGCTTTCTTT. Protein product: CASSLMTTGGTEAFF. The V gene is TRBV12-3 or TRBV12-4, the J gene TRBJ1-1; 8 nucleotides match TRBD1. The CDR3 is 15 residues long. The trim removed 5 bases at V and 4 bases at J, leaving 9 bases unmatched.

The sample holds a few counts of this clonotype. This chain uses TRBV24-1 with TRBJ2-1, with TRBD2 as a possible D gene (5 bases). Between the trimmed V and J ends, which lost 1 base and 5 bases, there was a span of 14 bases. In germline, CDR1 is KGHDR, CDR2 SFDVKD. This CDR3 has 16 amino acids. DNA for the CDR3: TGTGCCACCAGTGATTTCTCGGGAACAGTTAACAATGAGCAGTTCTTC. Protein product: CATSDFSGTVNNEQFF.

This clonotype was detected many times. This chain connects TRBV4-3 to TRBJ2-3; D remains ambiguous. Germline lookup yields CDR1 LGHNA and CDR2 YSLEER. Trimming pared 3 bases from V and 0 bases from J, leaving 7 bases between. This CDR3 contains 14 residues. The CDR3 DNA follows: TGCGCCAGCAGCCAGACTCCTAGCACAGATACGCAGTATTTT. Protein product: CASSQTPSTDTQYF.

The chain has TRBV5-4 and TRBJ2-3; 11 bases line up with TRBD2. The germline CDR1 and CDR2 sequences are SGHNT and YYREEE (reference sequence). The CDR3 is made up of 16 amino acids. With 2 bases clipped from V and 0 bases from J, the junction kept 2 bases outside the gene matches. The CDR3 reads CASSFLAGGSTDTQYF. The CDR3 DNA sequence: TGTGCCAGCAGCTTTTTAGCGGGAGGGAGCACAGATACGCAGTATTTT.

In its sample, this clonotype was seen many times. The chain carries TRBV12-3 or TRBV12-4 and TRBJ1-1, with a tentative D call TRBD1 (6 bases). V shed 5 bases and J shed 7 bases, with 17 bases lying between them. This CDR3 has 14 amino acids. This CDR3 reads CASSPLGGGDEAFF. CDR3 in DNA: TGTGCCAGCAGTCCCTTGGGGGGGGGCGATGAAGCTTTCTTT.

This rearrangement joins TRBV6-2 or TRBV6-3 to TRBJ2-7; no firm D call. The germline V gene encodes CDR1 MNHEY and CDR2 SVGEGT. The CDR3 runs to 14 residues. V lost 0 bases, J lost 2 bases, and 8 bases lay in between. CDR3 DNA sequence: TGTGCCAGCAGTTACTCCCCTCCCACCTACGAGCAGTACTTC. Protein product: CASSYSPPTYEQYF.

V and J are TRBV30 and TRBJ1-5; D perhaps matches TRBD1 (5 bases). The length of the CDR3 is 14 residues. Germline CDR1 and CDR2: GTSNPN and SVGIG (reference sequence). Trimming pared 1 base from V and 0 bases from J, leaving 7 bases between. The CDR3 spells CAWSEGTSNQPQHF. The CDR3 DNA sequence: TGTGCCTGGAGTGAGGGGACTAGCAATCAGCCCCAGCATTTT.

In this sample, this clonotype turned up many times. CDR3 DNA sequence: TGCAGTGCTAGAGATCCATATTCCAGCAATCAGCCCCAGCATTTT. This translates into CSARDPYSSNQPQHF. This chain links TRBV20-1 with TRBJ1-5; D is undetermined. Trimming left V 0 bases short and J 1 base short, with 10 bases between. The CDR3 has 15 amino acids. Germline V CDR1 and CDR2: DFQATT, SNEGSKA (reference sequence).

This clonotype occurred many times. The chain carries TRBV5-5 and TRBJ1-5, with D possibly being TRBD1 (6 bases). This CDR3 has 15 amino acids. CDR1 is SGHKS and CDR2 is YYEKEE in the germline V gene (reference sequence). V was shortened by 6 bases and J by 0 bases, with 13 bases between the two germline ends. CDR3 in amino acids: CASNAGTYSNQPQHF. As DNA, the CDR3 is TGTGCCAGCAACGCCGGGACATATAGCAATCAGCCCCAGCATTTT.

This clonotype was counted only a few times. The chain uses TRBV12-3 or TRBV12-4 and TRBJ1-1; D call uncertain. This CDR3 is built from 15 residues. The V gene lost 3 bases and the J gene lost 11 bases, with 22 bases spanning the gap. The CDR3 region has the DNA TGTGCCAGCAGTTTTACCCCCGGAGCGAGTAGACGCGCTTTCTTT. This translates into CASSFTPGASRRAFF.

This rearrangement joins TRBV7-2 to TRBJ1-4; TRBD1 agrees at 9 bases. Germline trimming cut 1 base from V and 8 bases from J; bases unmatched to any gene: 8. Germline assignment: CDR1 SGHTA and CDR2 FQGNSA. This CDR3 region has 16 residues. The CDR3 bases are TGTGCCAGCAGCTTAGGGAGGACAGGGGAAGGGGAAAAACTGTTTTTT. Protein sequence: CASSLGRTGEGEKLFF.

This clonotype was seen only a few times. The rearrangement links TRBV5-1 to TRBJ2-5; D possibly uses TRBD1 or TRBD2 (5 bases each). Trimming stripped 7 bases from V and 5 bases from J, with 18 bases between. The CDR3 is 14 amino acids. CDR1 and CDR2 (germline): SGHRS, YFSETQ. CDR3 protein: CASSPGPSSETQYF. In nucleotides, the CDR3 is TGCGCCAGCTCCCCGGGGCCGAGTTCCGAGACCCAGTACTTC.

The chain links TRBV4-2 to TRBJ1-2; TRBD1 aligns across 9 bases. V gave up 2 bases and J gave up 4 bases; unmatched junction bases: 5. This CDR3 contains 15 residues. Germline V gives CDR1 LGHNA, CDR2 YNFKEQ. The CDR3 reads CASSQTTQGAYGYTF. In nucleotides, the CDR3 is TGTGCCAGCAGCCAAACGACACAGGGGGCCTATGGCTACACCTTC.

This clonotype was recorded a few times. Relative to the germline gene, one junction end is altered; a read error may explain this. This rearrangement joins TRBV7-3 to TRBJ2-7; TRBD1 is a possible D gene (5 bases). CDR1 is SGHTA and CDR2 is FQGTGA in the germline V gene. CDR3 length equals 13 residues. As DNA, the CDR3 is TGTGCCAGCAGCCCGGGCCCCCGGCAGGGCGAGGTCTTC. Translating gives CASSPGPRQGEVF.

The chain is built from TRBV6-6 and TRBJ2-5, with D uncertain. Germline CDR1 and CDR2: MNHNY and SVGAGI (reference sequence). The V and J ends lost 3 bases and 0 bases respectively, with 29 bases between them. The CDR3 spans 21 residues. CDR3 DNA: TGTGCCAGCAGTTATAACCCCCGAGGTCTCTCCTTGACTGCGTACCAAGAGACCCAGTACTTC. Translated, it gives CASSYNPRGLSLTAYQETQYF.